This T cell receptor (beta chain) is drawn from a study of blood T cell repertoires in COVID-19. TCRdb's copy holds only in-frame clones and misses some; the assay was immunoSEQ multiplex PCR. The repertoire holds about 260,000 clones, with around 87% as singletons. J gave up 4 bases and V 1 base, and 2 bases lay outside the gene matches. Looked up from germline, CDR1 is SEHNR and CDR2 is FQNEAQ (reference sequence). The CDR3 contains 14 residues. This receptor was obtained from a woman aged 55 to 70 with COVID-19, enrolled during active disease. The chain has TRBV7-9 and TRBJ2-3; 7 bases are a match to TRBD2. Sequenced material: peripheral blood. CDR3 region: CASSLVAGADTQYF. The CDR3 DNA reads TGTGCCAGCAGCTTAGTGGCGGGAGCAGATACGCAGTATTTT.